This TCR beta chain stems from a study of cytomegalovirus exposure and HLA in healthy donors. As for the study in general: Across 300 to 400 genotyped donors, 65% to 90% landed in the Caucasian-associated ancestry cluster.

The study ran its PCR with 60 Vbeta and 13 Jbeta primers. TCRdb keeps only in-frame clones here, not all; method: immunoSEQ multiplex PCR. The sample contains over 100,000 clones, roughly 80% of which appear only once. With V trimmed by 4 bases and J by 2 bases, 12 bases remained unmatched. Per germline, CDR1 MGHRA and CDR2 YSYEKL. The length of the CDR3 is 18 residues. The study, taken as a whole, reports: Cytomegalovirus-associated status was assigned to 164 TCR beta chains. The classifier reportedly diagnosed cytomegalovirus status with high sensitivity and specificity.

Worth noting for this clone: What it recognizes is unknown.

The V and J genes are TRBV4-1 and TRBJ2-1; 9 nucleotides align to TRBD2. The source of this sequence is a man aged 25-45 years in good health and CMV-seropositive. Sequenced material: PBMCs. DNA for the CDR3: TGCGCCAGCAGCCCTCGAGCGGGAGGAGGGGGGGCCTACAATGAGCAGTTCTTC. It codes for CASSPRAGGGGAYNEQFF.